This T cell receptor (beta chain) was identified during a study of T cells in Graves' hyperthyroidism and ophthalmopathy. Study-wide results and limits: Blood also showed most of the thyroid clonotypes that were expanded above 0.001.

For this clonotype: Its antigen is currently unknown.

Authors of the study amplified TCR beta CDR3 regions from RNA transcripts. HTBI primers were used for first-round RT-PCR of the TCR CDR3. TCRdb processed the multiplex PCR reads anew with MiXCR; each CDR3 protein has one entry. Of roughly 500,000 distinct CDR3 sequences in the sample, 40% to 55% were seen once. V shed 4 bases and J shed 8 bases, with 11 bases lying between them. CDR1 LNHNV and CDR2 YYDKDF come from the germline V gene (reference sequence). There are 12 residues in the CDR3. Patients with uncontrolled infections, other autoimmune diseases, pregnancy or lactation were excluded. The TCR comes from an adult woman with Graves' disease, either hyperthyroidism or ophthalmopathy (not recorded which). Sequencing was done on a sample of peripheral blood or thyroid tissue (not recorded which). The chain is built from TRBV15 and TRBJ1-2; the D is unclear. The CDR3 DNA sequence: TGTGCCACCAGCAAAACCCAAGGCGGCTACACCTTC. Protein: CATSKTQGGYTF.